These 22 T cell receptor beta chains share one sample of origin, sequenced in a study of T-cell reconstitution after alpha-beta-depleted transplantation in children. Unique molecular identifiers were used in preparing the TCRbeta library. TCRdb passed the PCR reads through MiXCR, listing each CDR3 protein once. The table records roughly 100,000 distinct CDR3 sequences, roughly 8% of them present only once. The input for sequencing was PBMCs from the stem cell graft donor, taken from the stem cell graft. The origin of the receptors is a human donor who donated a stem cell graft to a child with congenital amegakaryocytic thrombocytopenia.

This clonotype was recorded many times. The chain carries TRBV29-1 and TRBJ2-1; D is undetermined. The V end lost 7 bases, the J end lost 10 bases, and 14 bases lay between the germline ends. Germline V CDR1 and CDR2: SQVTM, ANQGSEA. The length of the CDR3 is 11 residues. The CDR3 DNA sequence: TGCAGCGCCCGGACCCTTAGCGAGCAGTTCTTC. Its protein is CSARTLSEQFF.

This clonotype was detected ten times or more. V usage is TRBV5-6 and J usage is TRBJ2-2, with 7 bases fitting TRBD1. Germline loops: CDR1 SGHDT, CDR2 YYEEEE. Trimming at V came to 0 bases and at J to 4 bases, leaving 6 bases not matched to a gene. The CDR3 consists of 16 residues. The CDR3 here is CASSLDIGGLTGELFF. In DNA form, the CDR3 reads TGTGCCAGCAGCTTGGATATAGGGGGCCTCACCGGGGAGCTGTTTTTT.

The chain joins TRBV5-1 to TRBJ2-5; D might be TRBD2 (6 bases). Trimming stripped 0 bases from V and 1 base from J, with 10 bases between. There are 15 residues in the CDR3. Germline V CDR1 and CDR2: SGHRS, YFSETQ. The CDR3 here is CASSLAGVAQETQYF. The CDR3, as DNA: TGCGCCAGCAGCTTGGCGGGGGTGGCCCAAGAGACCCAGTACTTC.

The J gene is TRBJ2-7, the V gene TRBV20-1, with D perhaps matching TRBD1 (6 bases). Between the trimmed V and J ends, which lost 2 bases and 3 bases, there was a span of 11 bases. The CDR3 has 13 residues. Germline CDR1 DFQATT, CDR2 SNEGSKA (reference sequence). DNA of the CDR3: TGCAGTGCTAGATTAGACAGGCGCTACGAGCAGTACTTC. Its translation: CSARLDRRYEQYF.

Points on this clonotype: A much larger clone is a single base away; this may be a read error. The chain employs TRBV30 and TRBJ1-5; 7 bases are a match to TRBD1. The CDR3 consists of 13 residues. Germline CDR1 and CDR2: GTSNPN and SVGIG (reference sequence). CDR3 loop: CPWTGTVNQPQHF. The CDR3 region has the DNA TGTCCCTGGACCGGGACAGTCAATCAGCCCCAGCATTTT.

This clonotype was observed many times. The chain links TRBV5-1 to TRBJ2-2; 13 nucleotides match TRBD2. The germline V gene encodes CDR1 SGHRS and CDR2 YFSETQ. The CDR3 sequence is 17 residues long. V lost 1 base, J lost 1 base, and 1 base stayed unmatched. DNA for the CDR3: TGCGCCAGCAGCTTGAGACTAGCGGGAGGGAACACCGGGGAGCTGTTTTTT. Its protein is CASSLRLAGGNTGELFF. The variable domain in full, completed from reference TRBV5-1 and TRBJ2-2, reads KAGVTQTPRYLIKTRGQQVTLSCSPISGHRSVSWYQQTPGQGLQFLFEYFSETQRNKGNFPGRFSGRQFSNSRSEMNVSTLELGDSALYLCASSLRLAGGNTGELFFGEGSRLTVL.

In this sample, this clonotype turned up many times. This chain uses TRBV29-1 with TRBJ2-1; D possibly corresponds to TRBD2 (6 bases). Germline V gene data show CDR1 as SQVTM and CDR2 as ANQGSEA. This CDR3 region has 12 residues. Trimming took off 5 bases at V and 8 bases at J, with 13 bases between the two ends. The CDR3 DNA reads TGCAGCGTTCGGCAGGGCGGGGATGAGCAGTTCTTC. Translation: CSVRQGGDEQFF.

This clonotype was recorded at least ten times. The chain joins TRBV29-1 to TRBJ1-1; D is perhaps TRBD1 (5 bases). Deletions cut 0 bases from V and 3 bases from J, with 8 bases between. The CDR3 totals 13 residues. Germline CDR1 SQVTM, CDR2 ANQGSEA. CDR3 amino acids: CSVEESGHTEAFF. The CDR3 DNA is TGCAGCGTTGAAGAGTCGGGGCACACTGAAGCTTTCTTT.

This clonotype was observed at least ten times. The junction departs from germline at one end; a sequencing error may be responsible. The CDR3 bases are TGCAGTGCCAGAGGCGATACGGTTCGGGGCACAGATACGCAGTATTTT. It codes for CSARGDTVRGTDTQYF. The chain is built from TRBV20-1 and TRBJ2-3, with no clear D. Germline lookup yields CDR1 DFQATT and CDR2 SNEGSKA (reference sequence). The CDR3 covers 16 residues.

This clonotype was seen repeatedly, ten times or more. The V call is TRBV28, the J call TRBJ2-3; 8 bases are shared with TRBD2. This CDR3 is 16 amino acids long. V gave up 5 bases and J gave up 1 base; unmatched junction bases: 8. CDR1 and CDR2 (germline): MDHEN, SYDVKM. CDR3 sequence reads: CASSPHGRGGTDTQYF. The CDR3 DNA is TGTGCCAGCAGTCCACATGGGCGGGGGGGCACAGATACGCAGTATTTT.

This clonotype was counted many times. The CDR3 sequence is CASSYNRNYGYTF. The DNA for the CDR3 is TGTGCCAGCAGTTACAACAGAAATTATGGCTACACCTTC. The rearrangement joins TRBV6-5 to TRBJ1-2; D uncertain. V was trimmed by 2 bases and J by 5 bases, leaving 9 bases between them. Germline CDR1 is MNHEY and CDR2 is SVGAGI. The CDR3 runs to 13 residues.

A note on this clonotype: A much larger clone differs by one base, so this may be a read error. This chain joins TRBV7-2 and TRBJ2-5; tentatively, D is TRBD1 (5 bases). This CDR3 has 15 residues. Germline V lookup: CDR1 SGHTA, CDR2 FQGNSA. V dropped 5 bases and J dropped 1 base, with 14 bases sitting between them. CDR3 in DNA: TGTGCCAGCAGCCTGGACATGGTAGGCCAAGAGACCCAGTACTTC. Translation: CASSLDMVGQETQYF.

Ten or more counts support this clonotype. The chain is built from TRBV7-2 and TRBJ1-1; D unresolved. Deletions cut 5 bases from V and 1 base from J, with 8 bases between. Germline loops: CDR1 SGHTA, CDR2 FQGNSA. The CDR3 runs to 13 residues. The CDR3 DNA sequence: TGTGCCAGCAGCCCGTGGCGGAACACTGAAGCTTTCTTT. This gives the protein CASSPWRNTEAFF.

This clonotype was seen repeatedly, ten times or more. V is TRBV7-8 and J is TRBJ1-5; D gene ambiguous. V shed 1 base and J shed 6 bases, with 7 bases lying between them. CDR1 is SGHVS, CDR2 FQNEAQ, per germline. CDR3 size: 13 residues. CDR3 nucleotides: TGTGCCAGCAGCTTAGGAGTGGGTCAGCCCCAGCATTTT. Protein sequence: CASSLGVGQPQHF.

This clonotype was counted ten times or more. The chain is built from TRBV9 and TRBJ2-3; D call uncertain. The CDR3 has 11 amino acids. Trimming left V 4 bases short and J 6 bases short, with 6 bases between. CDR1 and CDR2 from the germline V gene are SGDLS and YYNGEE. The CDR3 coding sequence is TGTGCCAGCAGCTTGCGGGATACGCAGTATTTT. As protein: CASSLRDTQYF.

Note on this clonotype: One end of the junction varies from germline; a read error may be responsible. J is TRBJ1-2 and V is TRBV20-1; D is perhaps TRBD1 (6 bases). Looked up from germline, CDR1 is DFQATT and CDR2 is SNEGSKA (reference sequence). The CDR3 is 16 residues long. DNA for the CDR3: TGCTGTGCTCCGGCCGGGGGCGCTGGGGACATCTATGGCTACACCTTC. This encodes CCAPAGGAGDIYGYTF.

There are a few counts of this clonotype. This chain uses TRBV2 with TRBJ2-5; D is possibly TRBD2 (5 bases). The V gene lost 6 bases and the J gene lost 5 bases, with 16 bases spanning the gap. The CDR3 spans 14 residues. From germline, CDR1 is SNHLY and CDR2 FYNNEI. The DNA of the CDR3 is TGTGCCAGCAGCTTACCCGACGGGGAGGAGACCCAGTACTTC. Residues: CASSLPDGEETQYF.

This clonotype has a handful of counts. The chain combines TRBV2 with TRBJ2-7; D is perhaps TRBD2 (6 bases). The CDR3 spans 13 residues. The V end was cut by 3 bases, the J end by 6 bases, with 12 bases between. The germline CDR1 and CDR2 sequences are SNHLY and FYNNEI. The CDR3 sequence: CASSDLTGGEQYF. The DNA of the CDR3 is TGTGCCAGCAGTGATTTGACCGGGGGCGAGCAGTACTTC.

In this sample, this clonotype turned up many times. This chain links TRBV12-3 or TRBV12-4 with TRBJ1-6; D remains unclear. Trimming left V 6 bases short and J 7 bases short, with 13 bases between. This CDR3 region has 14 residues. CDR3 bases: TGTGCCAGCAGCTTGAGTAAAGGAAATTCACCCCTCCACTTT. Translation: CASSLSKGNSPLHF.

This clonotype was observed many times. The chain links TRBV28 to TRBJ1-2; D not certain. The germline CDR1 and CDR2 sequences are MDHEN and SYDVKM. The CDR3 totals 14 residues. V shed 10 bases and J shed 4 bases, with 19 bases lying between them. The CDR3 region has the DNA TGTGCCACCAAGAAAGCTGGGCAGTCCTATGGCTACACCTTC. The encoded protein is CATKKAGQSYGYTF.

This clonotype was seen a few times. The chain is built from TRBV5-1 and TRBJ1-1, with TRBD1 identical over 10 bases. The CDR3 covers 14 residues. V lost 3 bases to trimming and J lost 6 bases; unmatched junction nucleotides: 5. Germline V lookup: CDR1 SGHRS, CDR2 YFSETQ. The CDR3 loop is CASSSGQGIPEAFF. CDR3 DNA sequence: TGCGCCAGCAGCTCGGGACAGGGGATCCCTGAAGCTTTCTTT.

This clonotype was recorded at least ten times. The rearrangement links TRBV28 to TRBJ2-7; 11 nucleotides align to TRBD1. The CDR3 extends over 14 amino acids. V gave up 6 bases and J gave up 3 bases; unmatched junction bases: 4. CDR1 is MDHEN, CDR2 SYDVKM, per germline. The chain's CDR3 is CASRPGTGGYEQYF. For the CDR3, the DNA is TGTGCCAGCAGGCCCGGGACAGGGGGCTACGAGCAGTACTTC.